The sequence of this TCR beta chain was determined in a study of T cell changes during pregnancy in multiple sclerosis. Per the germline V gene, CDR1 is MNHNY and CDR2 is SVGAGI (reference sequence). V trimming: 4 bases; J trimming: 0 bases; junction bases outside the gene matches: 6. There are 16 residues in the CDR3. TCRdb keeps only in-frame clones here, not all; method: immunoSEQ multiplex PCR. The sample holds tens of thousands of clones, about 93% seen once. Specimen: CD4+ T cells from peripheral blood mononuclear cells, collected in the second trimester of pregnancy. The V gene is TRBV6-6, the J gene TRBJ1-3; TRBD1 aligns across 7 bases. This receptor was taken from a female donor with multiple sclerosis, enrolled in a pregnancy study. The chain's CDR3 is CASSSPGQLSGNTIYF. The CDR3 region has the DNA TGTGCCAGCAGTTCTCCGGGACAGCTCTCTGGAAACACCATATATTTT.